The rows below give T cell receptor beta chains drawn from one sample of a study of blood T cell repertoires in COVID-19. Generated by immunoSEQ multiplex PCR, the TCRdb table keeps only in-frame clones and is missing some. The profile shows 35,000 to 50,000 clones, 89% of them singletons. The specimen was peripheral blood. These receptors came from a man aged 70 or older with active COVID-19. Each CDR3 is given with its conserved first and last residue. The D gene is left open where the match is weak. Only some rows state a clone size, as once, few, many or a class for expanded clones.

CDR3 protein: CASSPGTGKKGYTF; CDR3 DNA: TGTGCCAGCAGCCCCGGGACAGGGAAGAAGGGCTACACCTTC; J gene: TRBJ1-2; clone size: .; D gene: TRBD1; V gene: TRBV14
CDR3 protein: CASRGGQGSRDQPQHF; CDR3 DNA: TGCGCCAGCAGGGGAGGACAGGGTTCAAGAGATCAGCCCCAGCATTTT; J gene: TRBJ1-5; clone size: .; D gene: TRBD1; V gene: TRBV5-1
CDR3 protein: CASSPGGYEQYF; CDR3 DNA: TGTGCCAGCAGCCCCGGGGGCTACGAGCAGTACTTC; J gene: TRBJ2-7; clone size: .; D gene: .; V gene: TRBV7-9
CDR3 protein: CASSSRTSGVPIDTQYF; CDR3 DNA: TGTGCCAGCAGCTCCCGTACTAGCGGGGTTCCTATTGATACGCAGTATTTT; J gene: TRBJ2-3; clone size: .; D gene: TRBD2; V gene: TRBV7-9
CDR3 protein: CASSPGQGAPQGDGYTF; CDR3 DNA: TGTGCCAGCAGCCCCGGACAGGGGGCTCCACAGGGAGATGGCTACACCTTC; J gene: TRBJ1-2; clone size: .; D gene: TRBD1; V gene: TRBV7-9
CDR3 protein: CASSAHGEGGHIQYF; CDR3 DNA: TGTGCCAGCAGCGCCCACGGGGAGGGTGGGCACATTCAGTACTTC; J gene: TRBJ2-4; clone size: .; D gene: TRBD2; V gene: TRBV9
CDR3 protein: CASSYRPDTQYF; CDR3 DNA: TGTGCCAGCAGTTACCGTCCAGATACGCAGTATTTT; J gene: TRBJ2-3; clone size: .; D gene: .; V gene: TRBV6-2/TRBV6-3
CDR3 protein: CASSQGTGIYGYTF; CDR3 DNA: TGTGCCAGCAGCCAGGGGACAGGGATATATGGCTACACCTTC; J gene: TRBJ1-2; clone size: once; D gene: TRBD1; V gene: TRBV6-5
CDR3 protein: CASSYDREEQFF; CDR3 DNA: TGTGCCAGCAGCTACGATCGGGAGGAGCAGTTCTTC; J gene: TRBJ2-1; clone size: .; D gene: .; V gene: TRBV11-2
CDR3 protein: CASSSPGQGGETQYF; CDR3 DNA: TGTGCCAGCAGCTCGCCGGGACAGGGAGGCGAGACCCAGTACTTC; J gene: TRBJ2-5; clone size: once; D gene: TRBD1; V gene: TRBV5-4
CDR3 protein: CASSATHQGNTIYF; CDR3 DNA: TGTGCCAGCAGCGCAACACACCAGGGAAACACCATATATTTT; J gene: TRBJ1-3; clone size: .; D gene: .; V gene: TRBV9